This entry lists 18 T cell receptor beta chains sequenced from one sample in a study of blood T cell repertoires in COVID-19. Method: immunoSEQ multiplex PCR; TCRdb's copy keeps in-frame clones and lacks some. Here the sample spans some 70,000 clones, about 86% being singletons. The sample consisted of peripheral blood. The receptors here all came from a woman aged 60-70 years with acute or convalescent COVID-19.

The rearrangement links TRBV19 to TRBJ1-2, with TRBD1 matching over 7 bases. CDR1 LNHDA and CDR2 SQIVND come from the germline V gene (reference sequence). There are 14 residues in the CDR3. The V and J ends lost 8 bases and 4 bases, in that order; junction bases with no gene match: 10. CDR3 bases: TGTGCCAGTGGTTCCACGGGACAGTCCTATGGCTACACCTTC. It encodes CASGSTGQSYGYTF.

The rearrangement uses TRBV5-1 and TRBJ1-5; maybe TRBD1 (6 bases). V was cut by 4 bases and J by 6 bases, with 26 bases left in between. Germline V gene sequence: CDR1 SGHRS, CDR2 YFSETQ. This CDR3 has 18 amino acids. In nucleotides, the CDR3 is TGCGCCAGCAGCCCCTTCCCTTCGTTTACAGGGCTAGGTCAGCCCCAGCATTTT. This gives the protein CASSPFPSFTGLGQPQHF.

The rearrangement links TRBV3-1 (or the pseudogene TRBV3-2) to TRBJ1-2; 7 nucleotides line up with TRBD1. The CDR3 spans 16 residues. Losses at the gene ends were 1 base for V and 11 bases for J; bases not matched to a gene: 16. Looked up from germline, CDR1 is LGHDT and CDR2 is YNNKEL (reference sequence). CDR3 amino acids: CASSQGAGQTARRYTF. The CDR3 DNA follows: TGTGCCAGCAGCCAAGGGGCGGGACAGACTGCTCGTCGATACACCTTC.

This clone showed up just once. The rearrangement links TRBV12-3 or TRBV12-4 to TRBJ1-2; 8 bases match TRBD1. The CDR3 is made up of 13 amino acids. J gave up 7 bases and V 5 bases, and 6 bases lay outside the gene matches. This CDR3 is CASSKTGVPGYTF. The CDR3 DNA follows: TGTGCCAGCAGTAAGACAGGGGTACCTGGCTACACCTTC.

The V gene is TRBV19, the J gene TRBJ1-5, with D unresolved. Per the germline V gene, CDR1 is LNHDA and CDR2 is SQIVND (reference sequence). V shed 4 bases and J shed 0 bases, with 10 bases lying between them. The CDR3 runs to 15 residues. For the CDR3, the DNA is TGTGCCAGTAGTAAACAGTCTAATAGCAATCAGCCCCAGCATTTT. Translation: CASSKQSNSNQPQHF.

The chain couples TRBV3-1 (or the pseudogene TRBV3-2) to TRBJ1-1, with TRBD1 matching 8 bases. The CDR3 sequence is 15 residues long. CDR1 is LGHDT, CDR2 YNNKEL, per germline (reference sequence). Unmatched junction bases numbered 6, after V lost 0 bases and J lost 6 bases. The CDR3 protein is CASSQDHRTGSEAFF. For the CDR3, the DNA is TGTGCCAGCAGCCAAGATCATCGGACAGGGTCTGAAGCTTTCTTT.

The rearrangement links TRBV5-4 to TRBJ1-2, with 9 bases fitting TRBD1. The germline gives CDR1 SGHNT, CDR2 YYREEE (reference sequence). The CDR3 spans 15 residues. Trimming removed 3 bases from V and 5 bases from J; junction bases left unmatched: 8. This CDR3 is CASSSTGGAGYGYTF. The CDR3 coding sequence is TGTGCCAGCAGCTCCACAGGGGGCGCCGGGTATGGCTACACCTTC.

This clone has a handful of counts. The rearrangement uses TRBV7-3 and TRBJ2-2, with 7 nucleotides matching TRBD2. The CDR3 runs 15 residues. Germline V gives CDR1 SGHTA, CDR2 FQGTGA. V dropped 5 bases and J dropped 4; count of bases not matched to a gene: 7. The CDR3 reads CASSLSGEGTGELFF. The CDR3 nucleotides are TGTGCCAGCAGCCTAAGCGGGGAGGGCACCGGGGAGCTGTTTTTT.

CDR3 loop: CATGDSPFYEQYF. The CDR3 DNA sequence: TGTGCCACCGGGGACAGTCCCTTCTACGAGCAGTACTTC. This rearrangement joins TRBV27 to TRBJ2-7, with 7 bases aligning to TRBD1. The ends lost 10 bases at V and 3 bases at J; junction bases unmatched: 9. The length of the CDR3 is 13 residues. The V gene's germline CDR1 is MNHEY and CDR2 SMNVEV (reference sequence).

This clone occurred once. V and J are TRBV7-9 and TRBJ1-1, with D maybe TRBD1 (6 bases). With 7 bases removed from V and 1 base from J, the gap between germline ends came to 16 bases. Germline V gives CDR1 SEHNR, CDR2 FQNEAQ (reference sequence). The CDR3 runs to 15 residues. The CDR3 is CASNEQGKRNTEAFF. Here the CDR3 DNA reads TGTGCCAGCAATGAACAGGGAAAGAGGAACACTGAAGCTTTCTTT.

The CDR3: CASGLAGQLDSNQPQHF. The CDR3 DNA follows: TGTGCTAGTGGTTTGGCAGGACAGTTAGATAGCAATCAGCCCCAGCATTTT. This chain connects TRBV12-5 to TRBJ1-5; D perhaps matches TRBD1 (6 bases). The V end was cut by 1 base, the J end by 0 bases, with 13 bases between. CDR1 and CDR2 (germline): LGHNT, FRNRAP. The CDR3 is made up of 17 amino acids.

This chain joins TRBV6-5 and TRBJ1-2, with D tentatively TRBD1 (6 bases). The CDR3 totals 14 residues. The ends were cut back, 6 bases at V and 6 bases at J, with 17 bases in the middle. Germline V gene data show CDR1 as MNHEY and CDR2 as SVGAGI. The DNA of the CDR3 is TGTGCCAGCAGCCAGGGGTTAGTCAGGGATGGCTACACCTTC. The encoded protein is CASSQGLVRDGYTF.

The V gene is TRBV27, the J gene TRBJ2-5; D uncertain. This CDR3 spans 15 amino acids. Germline V lookup: CDR1 MNHEY, CDR2 SMNVEV (reference sequence). V lost 4 bases to trimming and J lost 1 base, with 13 bases between them. This CDR3 is CASSSLKLLQETQYF. The CDR3 region has the DNA TGTGCCAGCAGTTCTCTGAAACTACTCCAAGAGACCCAGTACTTC.

The V gene is TRBV28, the J gene TRBJ1-1; 12 nucleotides align to TRBD1. This CDR3 comprises 16 residues. The germline CDR1 and CDR2 sequences are MDHEN and SYDVKM. V dropped 2 bases and J dropped 4; count of bases not matched to a gene: 5. The CDR3 nucleotides are TGTGCCAGCAGTTTAGGGGGACAGGGGGCGATCACTGAAGCTTTCTTT. It is translated as CASSLGGQGAITEAFF. The entire variable domain, with the rest obtained from reference TRBV28 and TRBJ1-1, is as follows: DVKVTQSSRYLVKRTGEKVFLECVQDMDHENMFWYRQDPGLGLRLIYFSYDVKMKEKGDIPEGYSVSREKKERFSLILESASTNQTSMYLCASSLGGQGAITEAFFGQGTRLTVV.

The chain joins TRBV4-2 to TRBJ2-7; TRBD1 aligns across 9 bases. Germline V gene lookup returns CDR1 LGHNA and CDR2 YNFKEQ. The CDR3 has 15 amino acids. After removal of 0 bases from V and 1 base from J, the junction contained 1 base not matched to a gene. The CDR3, as DNA: TGTGCCAGCAGCCAAGATGGGACAGGGTCCTACGAGCAGTACTTC. Residues: CASSQDGTGSYEQYF.

The rearrangement links TRBV6-5 to TRBJ1-5; D unclear. The V gene lost 7 bases and the J gene lost 3 bases, with 13 bases spanning the gap. Germline CDR1 and CDR2: MNHEY and SVGAGI. CDR3 length equals 14 residues. CDR3 in amino acids: CASTEQDYNQPQHF. The CDR3 region has the DNA TGTGCCAGCACCGAACAAGACTACAATCAGCCCCAGCATTTT.

This chain connects TRBV7-2 to TRBJ1-2; D unclear. Germline V gives CDR1 SGHTA, CDR2 FQGNSA. The CDR3 sequence is 12 residues long. Trimming stripped 6 bases from V and 3 bases from J, with 8 bases between. The CDR3 sequence is CASSSHDYGYTF. The CDR3 bases are TGTGCCAGCAGTTCCCATGACTATGGCTACACCTTC.

V and J are TRBV9 and TRBJ2-3, with 8 nucleotides matching TRBD2. Germline V gene sequence: CDR1 SGDLS, CDR2 YYNGEE. Trimming removed 0 bases from V and 4 bases from J; junction bases left unmatched: 10. This CDR3 spans 17 amino acids. The CDR3 nucleotides read TGTGCCAGCAGCGTAGATACAGGACTAGCCCCCGCAGATACGCAGTATTTT. Translation gives CASSVDTGLAPADTQYF.